Listed below are T cell receptor beta chains from one sample, sequenced in a study of cytomegalovirus exposure and HLA in healthy donors. The data were produced by immunoSEQ multiplex PCR, yet TCRdb's version contains in-frame clones alone and is incomplete. Its table lists roughly 150,000 clones. The source material was PBMCs. The receptors stem from a woman between 45 and 60 years old in good health and CMV-seronegative. CDR3s include the opening cysteine and the closing phenylalanine or tryptophan. D genes are given only for firm matches.

D gene,V gene,J gene,CDR3 protein,CDR3 DNA
-,TRBV9,TRBJ2-1,CASSVRGGAGGTDEQFF,TGTGCCAGCAGCGTACGTGGGGGGGCAGGGGGCACGGATGAGCAGTTCTTC
TRBD1,TRBV15,TRBJ1-2,CATSPGTGPFYGYTF,TGTGCCACCAGCCCCGGGACAGGGCCCTTCTATGGCTACACCTTC
TRBD2,TRBV4-2,TRBJ2-1,CASSQLYGTRRDEQFF,TGTGCCAGCAGCCAACTCTACGGGACTAGGAGGGATGAGCAGTTCTTC
TRBD1,TRBV5-6,TRBJ2-5,CASSPGQGAGETQYF,TGTGCCAGCAGCCCCGGCCAGGGGGCCGGGGAGACCCAGTACTTC
TRBD1,TRBV29-1,TRBJ2-7,CSVVRQGYEQYF,TGCAGCGTTGTTCGACAGGGCTACGAGCAGTACTTC
TRBD1,TRBV28,TRBJ1-2,CASSLTSLRTGGGGYTF,TGTGCCAGCAGTTTAACCTCCCTACGGACAGGAGGAGGCGGCTACACCTTC
TRBD2,TRBV7-7,TRBJ2-5,CASSPLTSGPETQYF,TGTGCCAGCAGCCCCTTGACTAGCGGGCCAGAGACCCAGTACTTC
TRBD1,TRBV7-9,TRBJ1-1,CASRHRGRVGDTEAFF,TGTGCCAGCAGGCACAGGGGGCGGGTCGGCGACACTGAAGCTTTCTTT
-,TRBV11-3,TRBJ1-1,CASSSSTGGTEAFF,TGTGCCAGCAGCTCCTCGACGGGTGGCACTGAAGCTTTCTTT
-,TRBV7-9,TRBJ1-5,CASSLLSGQPQHF,TGTGCCAGCAGCTTATTATCAGGTCAGCCCCAGCATTTT
TRBD2,TRBV2,TRBJ2-3,CASGGVAGTDTQYF,TGTGCCAGCGGGGGGGTAGCGGGCACAGATACGCAGTATTTT
-,TRBV7-8,TRBJ1-1,CASSLVAGNTEAFF,TGTGCCAGCAGCTTAGTGGCAGGGAACACTGAAGCTTTCTTT
TRBD1,TRBV5-4,TRBJ2-1,CASSSGTGIVNEQFF,TGTGCCAGCAGCTCCGGGACAGGGATTGTTAATGAGCAGTTCTTC
-,TRBV9,TRBJ1-1,CASSVEGVHTEAFF,TGTGCCAGCAGCGTAGAGGGGGTGCACACTGAAGCTTTCTTT
-,TRBV7-2,TRBJ2-1,CASSSQSRGYDEQFF,TGTGCCAGCAGCTCCCAAAGTAGGGGATACGATGAGCAGTTCTTC
TRBD1,TRBV5-4,TRBJ2-7,CASSKPGQGAYEQYF,TGTGCCAGCAGCAAGCCGGGACAGGGGGCCTACGAGCAGTACTTC
-,TRBV20-1,TRBJ2-7,CSATTGKQYF,TGCAGTGCCACAACAGGGAAGCAGTACTTC
TRBD1,TRBV19,TRBJ2-6,CASSQRQGRSSGANVLTF,TGTGCCAGTAGTCAACGACAGGGACGGTCCTCTGGGGCCAACGTCCTGACTTTC
-,TRBV18,TRBJ1-4,CASSPSMATNEKLFF,TGTGCCAGCTCACCAAGCATGGCAACTAATGAAAAACTGTTTTTT
-,TRBV6-6,TRBJ1-6,CASTPTGTNSPLHF,TGTGCCAGCACTCCGACAGGAACTAATTCACCCCTCCACTTT
-,TRBV28,TRBJ2-7,CASSLPSYEQYF,TGTGCCAGCAGTTTACCTTCCTACGAGCAGTACTTC
-,TRBV13,TRBJ1-2,CASSGGGNYGYTF,TGTGCCAGCAGCGGGGGGGGGAACTATGGCTACACCTTC
TRBD1,TRBV28,TRBJ2-7,CASRETGKIYEQYF,TGTGCCAGCAGAGAGACAGGGAAAATCTACGAGCAGTACTTC
TRBD1,TRBV30,TRBJ1-1,CAWGQGVDTEAFF,TGTGCCTGGGGACAGGGGGTTGACACTGAAGCTTTCTTT
-,TRBV7-3,TRBJ2-3,CASKRGGAGADTQYF,TGTGCCAGCAAGAGAGGGGGGGCGGGAGCAGATACGCAGTATTTT
TRBD1,TRBV5-1,TRBJ1-4,CASKGYPGQPNEKLFF,TGCGCCAGCAAAGGATACCCGGGACAGCCTAATGAAAAACTGTTTTTT
-,TRBV30,TRBJ2-7,CAWSQRGGYEQYF,TGTGCCTGGAGTCAGAGGGGGGGGTACGAGCAGTACTTC
-,TRBV9,TRBJ2-7,CASSVATGVYEQYF,TGTGCCAGCAGCGTAGCTACAGGCGTCTACGAGCAGTACTTC
TRBD1,TRBV7-2,TRBJ2-7,CASSQTGTGGYEQYF,TGTGCCAGCAGCCAAACCGGGACAGGGGGCTACGAGCAGTACTTC
-,TRBV6-6,TRBJ2-2,CASSDYRTTGELFF,TGTGCCAGCAGTGACTACCGAACAACCGGGGAGCTGTTTTTT
-,TRBV7-2,TRBJ2-2,CASIPGSTGELFF,TGTGCCAGCATCCCAGGAAGCACCGGGGAGCTGTTTTTT
TRBD1,TRBV28,TRBJ1-5,CASRRDREVNQPQHF,TGTGCCAGCAGGAGAGACAGGGAGGTCAATCAGCCCCAGCATTTT
TRBD1,TRBV23-1,TRBJ2-7,CAGSRDRVHEQYF,TGCGCCGGAAGCCGGGACAGGGTCCACGAGCAGTACTTC
-,TRBV5-1,TRBJ1-2,CASSLEQGVDGYTF,TGCGCCAGCAGCTTGGAACAGGGAGTCGATGGCTACACCTTC
-,TRBV29-1,TRBJ2-5,CSALRAGGKETQYF,TGCAGCGCCCTAAGGGCGGGCGGAAAAGAGACCCAGTACTTC
TRBD1,TRBV4-1,TRBJ1-4,CASSQGRGEPTNEKLFF,TGCGCCAGCAGCCAAGGCAGGGGGGAGCCAACTAATGAAAAACTGTTTTTT
-,TRBV21-1,TRBJ1-5,CAIPKGTGKGSNQPQHF,TGTGCCATTCCAAAGGGGACAGGGAAGGGTAGCAATCAGCCCCAGCATTTT
TRBD1,TRBV6-5,TRBJ1-2,CASSYFDRGGGYTF,TGTGCCAGCAGTTATTTCGACAGGGGCGGTGGCTACACCTTC
-,TRBV28,TRBJ1-1,CASSLSSAAEAFF,TGTGCCAGCAGTTTATCATCAGCGGCTGAAGCTTTCTTT
-,TRBV27,TRBJ1-2,CASSPLGANYGYTF,TGTGCCAGCAGTCCGCTCGGAGCTAACTATGGCTACACCTTC
TRBD1,TRBV18,TRBJ2-7,CASSPIPGQGFNYEQYF,TGTGCCAGCTCACCAATTCCGGGACAGGGATTTAACTACGAGCAGTACTTC
-,TRBV9,TRBJ2-7,CASSERDTTITTYEQYF,TGTGCCAGCAGCGAACGGGACACCACCATTACAACCTACGAGCAGTACTTC
TRBD2,TRBV5-1,TRBJ2-5,CASSLGTSGREQETQYF,TGCGCCAGCAGCTTGGGGACTAGCGGGAGAGAACAAGAGACCCAGTACTTC
TRBD1,TRBV4-2,TRBJ2-7,CASSQSRGQGYEQYF,TGTGCCAGCAGCCAGAGTAGGGGACAGGGCTACGAGCAGTACTTC
TRBD2,TRBV19,TRBJ2-3,CASSRGRVGGTDTQYF,TGTGCCAGTAGTCGCGGTCGGGTGGGGGGGACAGATACGCAGTATTTT
TRBD2,TRBV7-9,TRBJ2-1,CASSRNLAGGPDEQFF,TGTGCCAGCAGCCGCAACCTAGCGGGAGGGCCCGATGAGCAGTTCTTC
-,TRBV5-6,TRBJ2-7,CASSPGHTYEQYF,TGTGCCAGCAGCCCGGGACATACCTACGAGCAGTACTTC
-,TRBV5-6,TRBJ1-1,CASSFAPGRGRSEAFF,TGTGCCAGCAGCTTTGCACCGGGGAGGGGACGGTCTGAAGCTTTCTTT